The present T cell receptor beta chain was sequenced within a study of blood T cells in healthy people across ages (dated by TCRdb to the mid-2010s). About the study as a whole: In model experiments, roughly one uniquely barcoded TCR beta cDNA molecule per two T cells was captured by template switching. To track age-related changes in TCR beta repertoire diversity, the study relied on deep sequencing normalized with unique cDNA molecular identifiers. The donors were split into four age groups: young (average around 17 years), middle-aged (nearly 40), aged (62) and long-lived (roughly 86). To avoid experimental bias, donors of different ages were distributed randomly across sequencing lanes. Two additional independent replicas of 1 million unique cDNA reads from the same blood draw were analyzed for two donors (one aged 18 to 29 and one aged 80 or older). Results the study describes overall, beyond this receptor: Estimates of total diversity from one million sequenced T cells were regarded as lower bounds and underestimates. Observed TCR beta diversity per million T cells fell roughly linearly with age, and a significant reduction was already apparent by age around 36. Compared with the aged group, the long-lived group had more naive CD4+ T cells, fewer expanded clones and increased TCR diversity, suggesting age selection. Donor CMV infection status was unknown, potentially confounding age-related changes in expanded clonotypes. A strong correlation was found between observed TCR beta diversity and the percentage of naive T cells measured by flow cytometry. Because profiling used bulk unsorted PBMCs, naive and antigen-experienced compartments could not be compared conclusively.

Remarks on this clonotype: There is no known antigen for this receptor. Per-base quality was not reported, and no clone a single base away is much larger than it.

The germline V gene (reference sequence) specifies LGHDT as CDR1 and YNNKEL as CDR2. The CDR3 sequence holds 18 residues, the cysteine and phenylalanine included. Only the CDR3 region is kept as DNA, spanning 54 bases read in frame from base 1. After removal of 1 base from V and 7 bases from J, the junction retains 18 bases not matched to a gene. Receptor amplification or capture employed 5' RACE. The listed sequencing device is Illumina HiSeq 2500. A second PCR of about 6 to 11 cycles was performed with a sample-barcoded 5' primer and a J-beta primer mix. Each TCR beta cDNA molecule received a unique molecular identifier from a template-switch 5' adaptor carrying 12 random nucleotides. Each sample yielded at least 3 million CDR3-containing paired-end reads. All of the RNA was converted into first-strand cDNA using the Mint cDNA synthesis kit, with a TRBC-specific oligonucleotide serving as the primer. Following uracil-DNA glycosylase treatment, all cDNA underwent a first 18-cycle PCR with the universal primers M1SS and BC2_uni_R. The paper's processing steps were these. Each sample was normalized by randomly selecting 1 million high-quality reads, each carrying a distinct molecular identifier. Instead of being binned into consensus sequences, reads that shared molecular identifiers were thrown out. MiTCR, with a Q25 quality threshold and the strictest error-elimination algorithm, was used for CDR3 identification, clonotype clustering and error correction. A nonparametric unseen species model using Euler transformation provided a lower-bound estimate of total TCR beta diversity. TCRdb reworked the public reads: Q25 trimming with fastp, MiXCR clone assembly, productive beta chains retained. CDR3 protein sequences are deduplicated, and each keeps its most common genes and DNA. In this record, the V and J calls reflect TCRdb's handling and not the investigators' own analysis. The sample table holds hundreds of thousands of distinct CDR3 sequences, of which around 43% were seen once. The ten largest clones represent about a fifth of the sample.

Systemically healthy Caucasian individuals from Russia, 35 to 40 in total and aged roughly 6 to 100 years, were included as donors. About 10 milliliters of peripheral blood were collected from each donor into EDTA-treated Vacutainer tubes. Ficoll-Paque density-gradient centrifugation was used to isolate PBMCs, with at least 6 million per sample. Trizol reagent was used to extract total RNA from PBMCs, with at least 5.5 micrograms per sample. Naive CD45RAhigh/CD27high T cell percentages were measured by flow cytometry on a PBMC aliquot from every donor. Sequenced: blood. Here the chain combines TRBV3-1 and TRBJ2-7; TRBD1 matches 8 bases in the middle. The TCR comes from a man aged 55 to 70 in good health. At the DNA level, the sequence is TGTGCCAGCAGCCAAGGGACAGGGAAATTTAGGGTATACAATGAGCAGTACTTC. This translates into CASSQGTGKFRVYNEQYF.